The 28 T cell receptor beta chains below all came from one sample that was sequenced in a study of T-cell reconstitution after alpha-beta-depleted transplantation in children. Unique molecular identifiers were used in preparing the TCRbeta library. A single record per CDR3 protein comes from TCRdb applying MiXCR to the PCR reads. Altogether under 400,000 distinct CDR3 sequences are present, approximately 23% being singletons, with the ten largest covering 9.5% to 12%. The specimen comprised PBMCs, mostly from graft donor cells, sampled 180 days after TCRalphabeta/CD19-depleted stem cell transplant. These receptors all come from a male patient between 10 and 17 years old who had a stem cell transplant for acute lymphoblastic leukemia, so the T cells may come from the graft donor.

The genes are TRBV19 and TRBJ1-1; D possibly corresponds to TRBD1 (5 bases). The CDR3 loop spans 14 amino acids. Germline V gene sequence: CDR1 LNHDA, CDR2 SQIVND (reference sequence). The V end was cut by 7 bases, the J end by 1 base, with 13 bases between. Here the CDR3 reads CASTLGLPNTEAFF. CDR3 nucleotides: TGTGCCAGTACCCTGGGACTGCCGAACACTGAAGCTTTCTTT.

Only one count was recorded for this clonotype. The chain has TRBV27 and TRBJ2-1; D unclear. Per germline, CDR1 MNHEY and CDR2 SMNVEV (reference sequence). The CDR3 sequence is 13 residues long. Trimming cost V 5 bases and J 4 bases, with 9 bases left between them. The CDR3 bases are TGTGCCAGCAGTGACACAGTATACAATGAGCAGTTCTTC. Amino acid sequence: CASSDTVYNEQFF.

This clonotype was counted only a few times. The chain couples TRBV7-6 to TRBJ2-1; 12 bases map to TRBD2. The CDR3 is 14 residues long. Looked up from germline, CDR1 is SGHVS and CDR2 is FNYEAQ. The ends lost 5 bases at V and 9 bases at J; junction bases unmatched: 5. The DNA of the CDR3 is TGTGCCAGCAGCCGAGGGACTAGCGGGTTTGAGCAGTTCTTC. Translation: CASSRGTSGFEQFF.

This clonotype was counted between two and nine times. This rearrangement joins TRBV7-7 to TRBJ2-3; 7 positions agree with TRBD1. The ends lost 5 bases at V and 4 bases at J; junction bases unmatched: 3. CDR3 length equals 13 residues. Germline CDR1 is SSHAT and CDR2 is FNYEAQ (reference sequence). The CDR3 region is CASSPGQPDTQYF. The CDR3 bases are TGTGCCAGCAGCCCGGGACAGCCAGATACGCAGTATTTT.

The rearrangement uses TRBV5-8 and TRBJ1-1, with unresolved D. V lost 7 bases, J lost 0 bases, and 13 bases lay in between. Germline V lookup: CDR1 SGHTS, CDR2 YDEGEE. This CDR3 has 14 residues. The CDR3 loop is CASRTAGVNTEAFF. The CDR3 bases are TGTGCCAGCCGCACGGCCGGAGTGAACACTGAAGCTTTCTTT.

The chain joins TRBV7-2 to TRBJ2-2; no firm D call. The germline V gene has CDR1 SGHTA and CDR2 FQGNSA. The V gene lost 0 bases and the J gene lost 5 bases, with 13 bases spanning the gap. The CDR3 is made up of 16 amino acids. In nucleotides, the CDR3 is TGTGCCAGCAGCTTAGCGCCCCTTAGAAAAACCGGGGAGCTGTTTTTT. Residues: CASSLAPLRKTGELFF.

The chain carries TRBV29-1 and TRBJ2-7; 7 positions match TRBD1. In germline, CDR1 is SQVTM, CDR2 ANQGSEA. V lost 4 bases, J lost 0 bases, and 9 bases stayed unmatched. This CDR3 contains 15 residues. The CDR3 DNA is TGCAGCGTTGTTGGCGACAGGGCCCACTCCTACGAGCAGTACTTC. Translating it yields CSVVGDRAHSYEQYF.

In this sample, this clonotype turned up a few times. The rearrangement uses TRBV5-1 and TRBJ2-2; 11 bases map to TRBD1. V trimming: 1 base; J trimming: 4 bases; junction bases outside the gene matches: 9. Looked up from germline, CDR1 is SGHRS and CDR2 is YFSETQ. The CDR3 totals 18 residues. The CDR3 DNA follows: TGCGCCAGCAGCTTGAAGTCCCGGGACAGGGGGGGCACCGGGGAGCTGTTTTTT. Protein: CASSLKSRDRGGTGELFF.

This clonotype has just a few counts. The CDR3 bases are TGTGCCAGCAGCCAGTTTCACTTAACTGAAGCTTTCTTT. Translating it yields CASSQFHLTEAFF. The chain recombines TRBV3-1 with TRBJ1-1; no clear D. The CDR3 is 13 residues long. Germline values: CDR1 LGHDT, CDR2 YNNKEL (reference sequence). Trimming stripped 3 bases from V and 5 bases from J, with 10 bases between.

The chain uses TRBV14 and TRBJ2-6; D is unclear. Trimming took off 0 bases at V and 2 bases at J, with 11 bases between the two ends. Germline CDR1 SGHDN, CDR2 FVKESK. The CDR3 length is 17 residues. This CDR3 is CASSQDLRRAGANVLTF. In nucleotides, the CDR3 is TGTGCCAGCAGCCAAGATCTCAGGCGAGCTGGGGCCAACGTCCTGACTTTC.

This clonotype was observed a handful of times. The CDR3, as DNA: TGTGCCAGCAGCTTAGCGAGGGCAGGGCGGAACACTGAAGCTTTCTTT. Protein sequence: CASSLARAGRNTEAFF. V is TRBV7-9 and J is TRBJ1-1; tentatively, D is TRBD1 (5 bases). Germline values: CDR1 SEHNR, CDR2 FQNEAQ (reference sequence). CDR3 length equals 16 residues. Between the trimmed V and J ends, which lost 0 bases and 1 base, there was a span of 12 bases.

This clonotype was observed a handful of times. The rearrangement uses TRBV12-3 or TRBV12-4 and TRBJ1-3; D unclear. V lost 2 bases to trimming and J lost 2 bases, with 10 bases between them. The CDR3 is 15 residues long. The CDR3 spells CASSLQAGPGNTIYF. DNA for the CDR3: TGTGCCAGCAGTTTACAGGCAGGACCTGGAAACACCATATATTTT.

The chain employs TRBV3-1 and TRBJ2-1; no firm D call. This CDR3 has 15 residues. Germline-derived CDR1 and CDR2 are LGHDT and YNNKEL (reference sequence). V lost 1 base, J lost 2 bases, and 9 bases lay in between. The CDR3 nucleotides are TGTGCCAGCAGCCAAGCGTTCCGGACCTACAATGAGCAGTTCTTC. It is translated as CASSQAFRTYNEQFF.

This clonotype was seen a handful of times. The chain employs TRBV6-5 and TRBJ1-1; D may be TRBD1 (5 bases). Deletions cut 0 bases from V and 4 bases from J, with 6 bases between. Germline loops: CDR1 MNHEY, CDR2 SVGAGI. CDR3 length: 13 amino acids. CDR3 DNA: TGTGCCAGCAGTTACTCAGGGGCCACTGAAGCTTTCTTT. It encodes CASSYSGATEAFF.

The chain uses TRBV24-1 and TRBJ2-1; D gene unclear. The CDR3 covers 15 residues. Germline V gene lookup returns CDR1 KGHDR and CDR2 SFDVKD. Trimming cost V 3 bases and J 0 bases, with 8 bases left between them. The DNA for the CDR3 is TGTGCCACCAGTGATAGGGCTAGCTCCTACAATGAGCAGTTCTTC. Translation: CATSDRASSYNEQFF.

This clonotype was detected a few times. The chain recombines TRBV7-3 with TRBJ2-5, with a tentative D call TRBD1 (6 bases). Per germline, CDR1 SGHTA and CDR2 FQGTGA. The CDR3 has 14 residues. V lost 1 base and J lost 6, with 12 bases in between. CDR3 DNA: TGTGCCAGCAGCTTAAATGGGGGCATGAAGACCCAGTACTTC. Its protein product is CASSLNGGMKTQYF.

This clonotype has a handful of counts. The V call is TRBV12-3 or TRBV12-4, the J call TRBJ2-1; D possibly corresponds to TRBD2 (6 bases). The CDR3 length is 14 residues. Trimming cost V 6 bases and J 2 bases, with 11 bases left between them. CDR3 in DNA: TGTGCCAGCAGCCGGGACTCCCCCTACAATGAGCAGTTCTTC. The encoded protein is CASSRDSPYNEQFF.

The rearrangement links TRBV15 to TRBJ2-3, with a possible D match to TRBD1 (7 bases). The CDR3 extends over 14 amino acids. V lost 6 bases, J lost 6 bases, and 16 bases lay in between. CDR1 is LNHNV, CDR2 YYDKDF, per germline (reference sequence). CDR3 nucleotides: TGTGCCACCAGAGGGGGCGGGGCAGCCGATACGCAGTATTTT. It translates to CATRGGGAADTQYF.

This clonotype was seen only a few times. This sequence joins TRBV24-1 and TRBJ2-3, with D hard to call. The CDR3 is 13 residues long. Germline values: CDR1 KGHDR, CDR2 SFDVKD. Trimming took off 10 bases at V and 2 bases at J, with 12 bases between the two ends. In DNA, the CDR3 is TGTGCCACTTTCGACCCGTCCACAGATACGCAGTATTTT. This encodes CATFDPSTDTQYF.

This clonotype was observed a handful of times. This CDR3 is CASCSVSSYEQYF. The CDR3 region has the DNA TGCGCCAGCTGCAGCGTTAGCTCCTACGAGCAGTACTTC. The chain couples TRBV10-2 to TRBJ2-7; no definite D call. Deletions cut 8 bases from V and 0 bases from J, with 11 bases between. Germline-derived CDR1 and CDR2 are WSHSY and SAAADI. This CDR3 region has 13 residues.

The chain links TRBV5-6 to TRBJ2-2, with D maybe TRBD2 (6 bases). V dropped 8 bases and J dropped 2 bases, with 13 bases sitting between them. The V gene's germline CDR1 is SGHDT and CDR2 YYEEEE. The CDR3 runs 14 residues. The CDR3: CARSGLPNTGELFF. CDR3 DNA: TGTGCCAGATCGGGACTGCCCAACACCGGGGAGCTGTTTTTT. Full variable domain (outside the CDR3, taken from reference TRBV5-6 and TRBJ2-2): DAGVTQSPTHLIKTRGQQVTLRCSPKSGHDTVSWYQQALGQGPQFIFQYYEEEERQRGNFPDRFSGHQFPNYSSELNVNALLLGDSALYLCARSGLPNTGELFFGEGSRLTVL.

V usage is TRBV21-1 and J usage is TRBJ2-2; the DNA was not used to check the table's D call, TRBD2. TRBV21-1 has pseudogene status. The CDR3 is 17 residues long. The CDR3 spells CASILCPSGRWTGELFF. CDR3 bases: TGTGCCAGCATCCTCTGCCCCAGCGGGAGATGGACCGGGGAGCTGTTTTTT.

This clonotype was recorded many times. The J gene is TRBJ1-2, the V gene TRBV29-1, with 12 bases matching TRBD1. J was trimmed by 11 bases and V by 7 bases; bases with no gene match: 8. The CDR3 is made up of 12 amino acids. The germline CDR1 and CDR2 sequences are SQVTM and ANQGSEA. CDR3 sequence reads: CSATGTGGAYTF. CDR3 coding DNA: TGCAGCGCGACCGGGACAGGGGGCGCGTACACCTTC.

There are a few counts of this clonotype. The V call is TRBV25-1, the J call TRBJ2-7; D gene unclear. In germline, CDR1 is MGHDK, CDR2 SYGVNS. This CDR3 is built from 13 residues. V dropped 0 bases and J dropped 6 bases, with 9 bases sitting between them. Here the CDR3 reads CASSEYSRSEQYF. CDR3 coding DNA: TGTGCCAGCAGTGAATATTCGCGGTCCGAGCAGTACTTC.

This clonotype has just a few counts. This sequence joins TRBV7-6 and TRBJ2-1; the D gene is possibly TRBD1 (7 bases). Germline V CDR1 and CDR2: SGHVS, FNYEAQ. The CDR3 totals 14 residues. Trimming shortened V by 5 bases and J by 7 bases, and 15 bases separated the two germline ends. CDR3 in DNA: TGTGCCAGCAGCAATGAGGGGGCGGGGAATGAGCAGTTCTTC. This codes for CASSNEGAGNEQFF. Complete variable domain (other parts from reference TRBV7-6 and TRBJ2-1): GAGVSQSPRYKVTKRGQDVALRCDPISGHVSLYWYRQALGQGPEFLTYFNYEAQQDKSGLPNDRFSAERPEGSISTLTIQRTEQRDSAMYRCASSNEGAGNEQFFGPGTRLTVL.

This clonotype has just a few counts. The chain combines TRBV5-1 with TRBJ2-6; D is unresolved. V was pared by 3 bases and J by 0 bases, with 7 bases between. CDR1 and CDR2 (germline): SGHRS, YFSETQ. The CDR3 length is 15 residues. CDR3 DNA: TGCGCCAGCAGCTCGCCCCACTCTGGGGCCAACGTCCTGACTTTC. It translates to CASSSPHSGANVLTF.

The chain links TRBV6-2 or TRBV6-3 to TRBJ2-1; 10 nucleotides align to TRBD2. V lost 2 bases to trimming and J lost 0 bases; unmatched junction nucleotides: 4. The CDR3 is 17 amino acids. The germline V gene encodes CDR1 MNHEY and CDR2 SVGEGT. The DNA of the CDR3 is TGTGCCAGCAGTTACCGAGCTAGCGGGAGCTCCTACAATGAGCAGTTCTTC. The encoded protein is CASSYRASGSSYNEQFF.

This clonotype came up a few times. The chain is built from TRBV29-1 and TRBJ2-3; D remains unclear. The CDR3 length is 10 residues. Germline-derived CDR1 and CDR2 are SQVTM and ANQGSEA. V was pared by 4 bases and J by 7 bases, with 6 bases between. CDR3 sequence reads: CSVVVNTQYF. The CDR3 region has the DNA TGCAGCGTTGTGGTAAATACGCAGTATTTT.